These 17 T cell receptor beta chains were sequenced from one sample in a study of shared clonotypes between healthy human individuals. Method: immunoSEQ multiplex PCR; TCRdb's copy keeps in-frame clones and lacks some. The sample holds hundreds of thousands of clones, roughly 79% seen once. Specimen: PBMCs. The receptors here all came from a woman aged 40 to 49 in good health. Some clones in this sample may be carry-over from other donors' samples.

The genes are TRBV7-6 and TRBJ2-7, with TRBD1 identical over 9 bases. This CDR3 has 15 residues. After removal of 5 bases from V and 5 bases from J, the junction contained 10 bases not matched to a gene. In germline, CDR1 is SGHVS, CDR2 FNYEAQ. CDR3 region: CASSPYPGTGNEQYF. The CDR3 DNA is TGTGCCAGCAGCCCCTACCCAGGGACAGGGAACGAGCAGTACTTC.

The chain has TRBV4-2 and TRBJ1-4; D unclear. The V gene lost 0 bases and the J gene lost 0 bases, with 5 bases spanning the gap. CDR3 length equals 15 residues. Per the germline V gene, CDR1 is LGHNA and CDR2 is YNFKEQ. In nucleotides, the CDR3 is TGTGCCAGCAGCCAAGAATTCACAACTAATGAAAAACTGTTTTTT. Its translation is CASSQEFTTNEKLFF.

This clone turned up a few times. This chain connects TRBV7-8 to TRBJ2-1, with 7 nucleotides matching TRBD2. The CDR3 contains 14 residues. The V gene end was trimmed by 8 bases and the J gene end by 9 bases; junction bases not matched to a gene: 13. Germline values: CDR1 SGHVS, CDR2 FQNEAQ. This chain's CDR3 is CASVSSGFWGEQFF. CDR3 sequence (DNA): TGTGCCAGCGTGAGTAGCGGGTTCTGGGGTGAGCAGTTCTTC.

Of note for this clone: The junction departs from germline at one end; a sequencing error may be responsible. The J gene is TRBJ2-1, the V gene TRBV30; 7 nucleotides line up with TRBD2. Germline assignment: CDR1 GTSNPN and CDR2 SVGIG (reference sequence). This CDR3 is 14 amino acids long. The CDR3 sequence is CAWRGRESYNKQFF. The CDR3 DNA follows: TGTGCCTGGAGAGGGCGGGAGTCTTACAATAAGCAGTTCTTC.

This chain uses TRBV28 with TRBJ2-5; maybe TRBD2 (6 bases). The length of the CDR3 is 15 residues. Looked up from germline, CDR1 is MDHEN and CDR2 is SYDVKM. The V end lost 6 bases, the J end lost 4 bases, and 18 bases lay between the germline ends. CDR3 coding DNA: TGTGCCAGCAGCCGCGCGGGGATGGGAGGAGAGACCCAGTACTTC. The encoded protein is CASSRAGMGGETQYF.

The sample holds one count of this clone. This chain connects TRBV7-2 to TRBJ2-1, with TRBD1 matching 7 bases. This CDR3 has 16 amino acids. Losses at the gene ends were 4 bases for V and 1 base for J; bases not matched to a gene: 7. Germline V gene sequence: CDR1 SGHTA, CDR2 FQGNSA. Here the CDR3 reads CASSSNRGESYNEQFF. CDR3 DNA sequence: TGTGCCAGCAGCTCAAACAGGGGAGAGTCCTACAATGAGCAGTTCTTC.

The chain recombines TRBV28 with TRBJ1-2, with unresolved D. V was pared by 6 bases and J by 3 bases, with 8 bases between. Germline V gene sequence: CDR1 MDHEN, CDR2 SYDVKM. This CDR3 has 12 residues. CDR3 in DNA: TGTGCCAGCAGAGGACCTGACTATGGCTACACCTTC. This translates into CASRGPDYGYTF.

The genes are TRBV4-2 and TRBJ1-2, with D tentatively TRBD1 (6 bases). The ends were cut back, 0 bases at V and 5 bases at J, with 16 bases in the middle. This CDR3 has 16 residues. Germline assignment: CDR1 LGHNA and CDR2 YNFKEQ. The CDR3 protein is CASSQEGGASRYGYTF. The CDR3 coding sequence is TGTGCCAGCAGCCAAGAGGGGGGGGCGTCTAGATATGGCTACACCTTC.

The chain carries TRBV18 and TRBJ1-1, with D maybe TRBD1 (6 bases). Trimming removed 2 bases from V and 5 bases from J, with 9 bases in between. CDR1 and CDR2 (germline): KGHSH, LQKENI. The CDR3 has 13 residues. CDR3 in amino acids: CASSPIGGTEAFF. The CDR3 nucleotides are TGTGCCAGCTCACCAATAGGGGGGACTGAAGCTTTCTTT. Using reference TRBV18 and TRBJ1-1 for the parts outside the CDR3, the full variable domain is NAGVMQNPRHLVRRRGQEARLRCSPMKGHSHVYWYRQLPEEGLKFMVYLQKENIIDESGMPKERFSAEFPKEGPSILRIQQVVRGDSAAYFCASSPIGGTEAFFGQGTRLTVV.

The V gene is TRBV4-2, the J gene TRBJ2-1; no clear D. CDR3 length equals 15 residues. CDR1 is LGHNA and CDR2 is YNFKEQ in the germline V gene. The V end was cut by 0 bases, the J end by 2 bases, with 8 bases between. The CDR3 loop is CASSQDVGTYNEQFF. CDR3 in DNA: TGTGCCAGCAGCCAAGATGTGGGGACCTACAATGAGCAGTTCTTC.

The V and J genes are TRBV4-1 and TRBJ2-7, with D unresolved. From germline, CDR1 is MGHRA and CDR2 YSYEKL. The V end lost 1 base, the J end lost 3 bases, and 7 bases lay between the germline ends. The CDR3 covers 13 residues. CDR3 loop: CASSQGQNYEQYF. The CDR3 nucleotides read TGCGCCAGCAGCCAAGGGCAGAACTACGAGCAGTACTTC.

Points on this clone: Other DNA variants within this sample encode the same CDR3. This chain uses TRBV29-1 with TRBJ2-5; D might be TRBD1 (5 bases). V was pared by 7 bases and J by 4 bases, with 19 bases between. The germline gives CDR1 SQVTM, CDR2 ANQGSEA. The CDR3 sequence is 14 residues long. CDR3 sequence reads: CSAGGRASGETQYF. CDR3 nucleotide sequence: TGCAGCGCCGGTGGCAGGGCTTCGGGAGAGACCCAGTACTTC.

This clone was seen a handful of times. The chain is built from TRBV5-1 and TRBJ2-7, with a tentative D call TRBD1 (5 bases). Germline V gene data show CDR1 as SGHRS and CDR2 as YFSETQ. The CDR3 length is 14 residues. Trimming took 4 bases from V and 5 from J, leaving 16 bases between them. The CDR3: CASSTEATENEQYF. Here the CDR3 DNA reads TGCGCCAGCAGCACCGAAGCGACAGAAAACGAGCAGTACTTC.

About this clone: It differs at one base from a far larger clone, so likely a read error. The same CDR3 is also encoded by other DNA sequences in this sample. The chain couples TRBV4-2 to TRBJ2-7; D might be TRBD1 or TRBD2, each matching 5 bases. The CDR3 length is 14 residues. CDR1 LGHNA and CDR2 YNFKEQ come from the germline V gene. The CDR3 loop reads CASSPPAPWDEQYF. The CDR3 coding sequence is TGTGCCAGCAGCCCCCCCGCCCCGTGGGACGAGCAGTACTTT.

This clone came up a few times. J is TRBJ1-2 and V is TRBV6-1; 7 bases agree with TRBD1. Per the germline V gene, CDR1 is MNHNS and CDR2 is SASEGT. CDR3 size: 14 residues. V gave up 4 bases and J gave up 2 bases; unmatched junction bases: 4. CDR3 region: CASSGGQRNYGYTF. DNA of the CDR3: TGTGCCAGCAGTGGGGGACAGAGGAACTATGGCTACACCTTC.

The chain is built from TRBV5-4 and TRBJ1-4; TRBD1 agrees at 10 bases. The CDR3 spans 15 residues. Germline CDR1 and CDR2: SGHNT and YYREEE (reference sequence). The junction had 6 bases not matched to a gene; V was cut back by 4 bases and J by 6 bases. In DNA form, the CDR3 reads TGTGCCAGCAGCCAATCGACAGGGGGCTATGAAAAACTGTTTTTT. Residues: CASSQSTGGYEKLFF.

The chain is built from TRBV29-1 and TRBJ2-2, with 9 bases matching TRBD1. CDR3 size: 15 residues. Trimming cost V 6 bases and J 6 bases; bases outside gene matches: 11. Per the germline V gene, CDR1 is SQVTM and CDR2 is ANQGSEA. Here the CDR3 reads CSVGFGDRAPGELFF. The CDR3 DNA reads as TGCAGCGTCGGCTTCGGGGACAGGGCCCCCGGGGAGCTGTTTTTT.